Presented here are 21 T cell receptor beta chains from one specimen sequenced in a study of blood T cell repertoires in COVID-19. Profiled with immunoSEQ multiplex PCR; TCRdb holds only in-frame clones, not every one. The data show approximately 200,000 clones, with roughly 80% seen just once and over 5% held by the top ten. The material sequenced was peripheral blood. These receptors were collected from a woman between 40 and 50 years old with COVID-19, enrolled during active disease.

This chain links TRBV14 with TRBJ2-3, with D perhaps matching TRBD1 (5 bases). V gave up 1 base and J gave up 2 bases, with 16 bases separating them. CDR1 SGHDN and CDR2 FVKESK come from the germline V gene. The length of the CDR3 is 17 residues. This chain's CDR3 is CASSQVGHFKITDTQYF. CDR3 coding DNA: TGTGCCAGCAGCCAAGTGGGGCACTTTAAGATCACAGATACGCAGTATTTT.

The rearrangement uses TRBV10-2 and TRBJ2-5; 9 positions match TRBD1. Germline CDR1 and CDR2: WSHSY and SAAADI. The CDR3 totals 15 residues. Losses at the gene ends were 6 bases for V and 1 base for J; bases not matched to a gene: 6. The CDR3 nucleotides are TGCGCCAGCAGCTTACAGGGGGCGGCCCAAGAGACCCAGTACTTC. Amino acid sequence: CASSLQGAAQETQYF.

In this sample, this clone turned up once. CDR3 protein: CASSLRPSGPYEQYF. CDR3 DNA: TGTGCCAGCAGCCTCCGTCCTAGCGGTCCCTACGAGCAGTACTTC. The chain combines TRBV3-1 (or the pseudogene TRBV3-2) with TRBJ2-7, with TRBD2 matching over 7 bases. Germline V CDR1 and CDR2: LGHDT, YNNKEL (reference sequence). Trimming at V came to 4 bases and at J to 2 bases, leaving 8 bases not matched to a gene. This CDR3 comprises 15 residues.

This rearrangement joins TRBV7-8 to TRBJ1-2; 8 bases match TRBD1. CDR1 SGHVS and CDR2 FQNEAQ come from the germline V gene. This CDR3 has 13 residues. V trimming: 5 bases; J trimming: 3 bases; junction bases outside the gene matches: 2. The CDR3 here is CASSGQGDYGYTF. The CDR3 DNA reads TGTGCCAGCAGCGGACAGGGAGACTATGGCTACACCTTC.

The chain employs TRBV18 and TRBJ2-3, with TRBD2 matching over 9 bases. The length of the CDR3 is 16 residues. Trimming at V came to 3 bases and at J to 2 bases, leaving 6 bases not matched to a gene. The germline V gene has CDR1 KGHSH and CDR2 LQKENI. CDR3 loop: CASSPFSGGLTDTQYF. In DNA, the CDR3 is TGTGCCAGCTCACCCTTCAGCGGGGGGCTCACAGATACGCAGTATTTT.

The V and J genes are TRBV19 and TRBJ2-3, with TRBD2 matching over 10 bases. The CDR3 extends over 16 amino acids. V dropped 3 bases and J dropped 4; count of bases not matched to a gene: 7. Per the germline V gene, CDR1 is LNHDA and CDR2 is SQIVND (reference sequence). CDR3 in amino acids: CASSMVSGRVADTQYF. DNA for the CDR3: TGTGCCAGTAGTATGGTCAGCGGGAGGGTGGCAGATACGCAGTATTTT.

The V and J genes are TRBV5-4 and TRBJ2-7; TRBD1 matches 9 bases. V gave up 4 bases and J gave up 2 bases; unmatched junction bases: 7. The CDR3 length is 15 residues. The germline CDR1 and CDR2 sequences are SGHNT and YYREEE (reference sequence). The CDR3 nucleotides are TGTGCCAGCAGCCAAGCGGGACAGGGCACCTACGAGCAGTACTTC. Amino acids: CASSQAGQGTYEQYF.

V gene TRBV7-9 combines with J gene TRBJ1-4; D may be TRBD1 (6 bases). Trimming left V 8 bases short and J 8 bases short, with 18 bases between. The CDR3 length is 14 residues. Per germline, CDR1 SEHNR and CDR2 FQNEAQ (reference sequence). The CDR3 loop reads CASETAAGEEKLFF. CDR3 sequence (DNA): TGTGCCAGCGAAACAGCGGCAGGGGAAGAAAAACTGTTTTTT.

This chain connects TRBV4-1 to TRBJ1-1; 7 nucleotides agree with TRBD1. V was clipped by 4 bases and J by 3 bases; unmatched bases: 5. The CDR3 length is 14 residues. Germline V CDR1 and CDR2: MGHRA, YSYEKL. The CDR3, as DNA: TGCGCCAGCAGCCCACGACAGGGCCACACTGAAGCTTTCTTT. Amino acids: CASSPRQGHTEAFF.

This clone has a handful of counts. The rearrangement uses TRBV27 and TRBJ2-3; 11 bases are a match to TRBD2. The CDR3 runs 14 residues. Germline assignment: CDR1 MNHEY and CDR2 SMNVEV (reference sequence). V gave up 4 bases and J gave up 4 bases; unmatched junction bases: 1. Here the CDR3 reads CASSSGLAADTQYF. CDR3 in DNA: TGTGCCAGCAGTTCGGGACTAGCGGCAGATACGCAGTATTTT.

V and J are TRBV6-2 or TRBV6-3 and TRBJ2-1; 11 nucleotides agree with TRBD1. Unmatched junction bases numbered 7, after V lost 5 bases and J lost 1 base. This CDR3 spans 17 amino acids. Germline V gene sequence: CDR1 MNHEY, CDR2 SVGEGT. The CDR3 coding sequence is TGTGCCAGCAGTCTGGACAGGGGGCTTCATTCCTACAATGAGCAGTTCTTC. It translates to CASSLDRGLHSYNEQFF.

This clone was seen at least ten times. V and J are TRBV29-1 and TRBJ2-2, with 11 nucleotides matching TRBD2. The length of the CDR3 is 16 residues. The germline CDR1 and CDR2 sequences are SQVTM and ANQGSEA. V lost 4 bases to trimming and J lost 5 bases; unmatched junction nucleotides: 9. The CDR3 DNA reads as TGCAGCGTTGCCTACGTAGCGGGAGGGCCAACCGGGGAGCTGTTTTTT. It encodes CSVAYVAGGPTGELFF.

The chain employs TRBV30 and TRBJ1-5, with TRBD1 as a possible D gene (5 bases). The CDR3 is 14 amino acids. Germline V gene data show CDR1 as GTSNPN and CDR2 as SVGIG (reference sequence). Deletions cut 0 bases from V and 3 bases from J, with 9 bases between. The CDR3 DNA reads as TGTGCCTGGAGTGTTGACAGTATCAATCAGCCCCAGCATTTT. Its protein product is CAWSVDSINQPQHF.

The chain uses TRBV3-1 (or the pseudogene TRBV3-2) and TRBJ1-3; possibly TRBD1 for D (5 bases). Germline assignment: CDR1 LGHDT and CDR2 YNNKEL (reference sequence). The CDR3 contains 16 residues. V lost 4 bases and J lost 0, with 13 bases in between. In DNA, the CDR3 is TGTGCCAGCAGCCCACGTTCGGGGGACTCTGGAAACACCATATATTTT. Protein sequence: CASSPRSGDSGNTIYF.

This clone was observed many times. The identical CDR3 is also encoded by other nucleotide sequences in the sample. The chain links TRBV6-5 to TRBJ2-7; tentatively, D is TRBD1 (6 bases). There are 14 residues in the CDR3. CDR1 MNHEY and CDR2 SVGAGI come from the germline V gene. Between the trimmed V and J ends, which lost 2 bases and 0 bases, there was a span of 8 bases. The CDR3 DNA sequence: TGTGCCAGCAGTTACGTCAGGGGCTCCTACGAGCAGTACTTC. The encoded protein is CASSYVRGSYEQYF.

J is TRBJ1-6 and V is TRBV6-2 or TRBV6-3; unclear D gene. V lost 5 bases and J lost 11, with 10 bases in between. Germline V gene sequence: CDR1 MNHEY, CDR2 SVGEGT. The CDR3 is 12 amino acids. CDR3 sequence: CASSPFYAPLHF. The CDR3 coding sequence is TGTGCCAGCAGTCCGTTCTATGCACCCCTCCACTTT.

The chain links TRBV5-1 to TRBJ2-3, with 7 bases aligning to TRBD2. CDR1 is SGHRS, CDR2 YFSETQ, per germline. V shed 7 bases, J shed 1 base, and the junction held 6 bases outside the gene matches. This CDR3 spans 14 amino acids. CDR3 in amino acids: CASLSGFGTDTQYF. The CDR3 DNA is TGCGCCAGCCTTAGCGGGTTTGGCACAGATACGCAGTATTTT.

The chain is built from TRBV4-1 and TRBJ2-2, with D maybe TRBD2 (5 bases). The V end was cut by 4 bases, the J end by 11 bases, with 11 bases between. CDR1 is MGHRA and CDR2 is YSYEKL in the germline V gene. The CDR3 length is 12 residues. The CDR3 region has the DNA TGCGCCAGCAGCCCCGAGGGCCGCGAGCTGTTTTTT. Its protein product is CASSPEGRELFF.

This rearrangement joins TRBV7-3 to TRBJ1-1; D ambiguous. V gave up 2 bases and J gave up 0 bases, with 7 bases separating them. Germline V gives CDR1 SGHTA, CDR2 FQGTGA. The CDR3 has 14 amino acids. This chain's CDR3 is CASSLGGMNTEAFF. CDR3 in DNA: TGTGCCAGCAGCTTAGGCGGGATGAACACTGAAGCTTTCTTT. Full variable domain (rest looked up from reference TRBV7-3 and TRBJ1-1): GAGVSQTPSNKVTEKGKYVELRCDPISGHTALYWYRQSLGQGPEFLIYFQGTGAADDSGLPNDRFFAVRPEGSVSTLKIQRTERGDSAVYLCASSLGGMNTEAFFGQGTRLTVV.

The chain joins TRBV21-1 to TRBJ2-2; the D call TRBD2 from the table was never checked on the DNA. TRBV21-1 is labeled a pseudogene. There are 17 residues in the CDR3. The CDR3 sequence: CASSKGLADGGTGELFF. Written as DNA, the CDR3 is TGTGCCAGCAGCAAGGGACTAGCGGATGGGGGCACCGGGGAGCTGTTTTTT.

Ten or more counts support this clone. This rearrangement joins TRBV19 to TRBJ2-7, with 7 bases that match TRBD2. The CDR3 length is 15 residues. CDR1 is LNHDA and CDR2 is SQIVND in the germline V gene (reference sequence). V lost 8 bases, J lost 0 bases, and 10 bases stayed unmatched. CDR3 sequence: CASAHLADSSYEQYF. In DNA form, the CDR3 reads TGTGCCAGTGCTCATCTAGCGGATAGCTCCTACGAGCAGTACTTC.